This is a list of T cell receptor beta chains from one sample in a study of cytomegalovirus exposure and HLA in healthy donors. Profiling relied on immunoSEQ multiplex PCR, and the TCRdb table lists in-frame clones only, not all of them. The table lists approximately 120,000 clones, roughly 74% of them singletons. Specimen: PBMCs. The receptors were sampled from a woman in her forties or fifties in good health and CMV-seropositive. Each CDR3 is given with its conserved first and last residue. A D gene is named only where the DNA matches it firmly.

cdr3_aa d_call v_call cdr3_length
CASSQGTLAGAQETQYF TRBD2 TRBV4-3 17
CASSSQADGYGYTF NA TRBV25-1 14
CASRDYNGYTF NA TRBV4-2 11
CASSFTGTYEQYF NA TRBV5-6 13
CASSRQGSSNQPQHF TRBD1 TRBV5-6 15
CASRSGGSFTEAFF NA TRBV7-9 14
CASSSRLAGGWNEQFF TRBD2 TRBV19 16
CASSETGARSPLHF NA TRBV7-3 14
CASTHHWTGDYNSPLHF TRBD1 TRBV19 17
CASRRSGASTDTQYF TRBD2 TRBV5-1 15
CASTSGGLDQNTGELFF TRBD2 TRBV19 17
CATKTGDTDTQYF TRBD1 TRBV15 13
CASSAGTELSGNTIYF NA TRBV13 16
CASSPDTYEQYF NA TRBV5-1 12
CASSQLDSSNTGELFF NA TRBV7-8 16
CASKTTGEGYYNEQFF TRBD2 TRBV5-4 16
CASSPRQLRGEKLFF NA TRBV7-6 15
CASSFLGQQQYF TRBD1 TRBV27 12
CASSYGGGNQPQHF NA TRBV19 14
CASSSRQGPNIQYF TRBD1 TRBV10-1 14
CASSPPSLSTEAFF NA TRBV18 14
CASSVVGDSGNTIYF NA TRBV5-1 15
CASSLSVRQGKETQYF TRBD1 TRBV7-9 16
CAISEKVASSGYGYTF NA TRBV10-3 16
CASSLNPGPQNIQYF NA TRBV7-4 15
CASKEHSGAGRYNEQFF TRBD2 TRBV19 17
CASSLPIQGVEQYF TRBD1 TRBV11-2 14
CASSLQDYRSGYTF NA TRBV11-2 14
CASSFGQGFQETQYF TRBD1 TRBV10-2 15
CASIPGDRGDEQYF TRBD1 TRBV28 14
CAISVTSGTGVYNEQFF TRBD1 TRBV10-3 17
CAWNRREGETQYF NA TRBV30 13
CATSRGRGDPYGYTF NA TRBV15 15
CASSFLAGGADTQYF TRBD2 TRBV7-9 15
CASRAGTGELFF NA TRBV19 12
CASRRQGESTDMQYF TRBD1 TRBV5-1 15
CASSFMGTAYNEQFF TRBD1 TRBV27 15
CAWRRGNYEKLFF NA TRBV30 13
CASSLGWGRQETQYF NA TRBV7-2 15
CASSSSSGGPHATQYF NA TRBV5-4 16
CASSMASSGANVLTF NA TRBV19 15
CASSAQGTPDQPQHF TRBD1 TRBV6-1 15
CASSRLAGGADTQYF TRBD2 TRBV19 15
CASTPQGQTGEQYF NA TRBV5-1 14
CASSYLHRAIAKNIQYF NA TRBV7-2 17